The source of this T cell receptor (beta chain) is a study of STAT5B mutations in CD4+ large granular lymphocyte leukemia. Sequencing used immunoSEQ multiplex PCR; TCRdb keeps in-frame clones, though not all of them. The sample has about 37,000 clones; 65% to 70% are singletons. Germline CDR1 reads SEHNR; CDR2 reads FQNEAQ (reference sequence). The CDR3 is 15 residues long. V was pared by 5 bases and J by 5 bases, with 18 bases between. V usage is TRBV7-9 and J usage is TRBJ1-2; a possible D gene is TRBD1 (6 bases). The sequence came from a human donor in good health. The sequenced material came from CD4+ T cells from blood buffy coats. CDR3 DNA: TGTGCCAGCAGCCAGATGGCCGGGGGCGGTTATGGCTACACCTTC. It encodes CASSQMAGGGYGYTF.